This T cell receptor beta chain came from a study of T cell responses to AZD1222 COVID-19 vaccine (dated by TCRdb to the early 2020s). General notes on the study: AZD1222 recipients given second doses at about 4 weeks or at about 12 weeks were pooled, since spike-specific TCR depth and breadth were not found to differ between the two schedules. Enrollment into the trials was organized by age into subgroups of 18-55, 56-69 and 70-plus years, and those subgroups contained approximately 150, 30 and 60 TCR-sequenced participants, respectively. A total of about 250 trial participants underwent TCR sequencing, of whom some 200 had received two doses of AZD1222 and around 26 had received two doses of the MenACWY control vaccine.

CDR1 LGHDT and CDR2 YNNKEL are derived from the germline V gene (reference sequence). The CDR3 goes from the cysteine to the phenylalanine over 14 residues. Only CDR3 DNA remains: 42 bases, in frame from the first base. Trimming at the junction amounts to 1 base on V and 7 bases on J, and the germline ends lie 11 bases apart. The CDR3 regions of human TCRbeta chains were subjected to immunosequencing. The source study handled its data this way. TCRs in the repertoires were matched against a reference library of SARS-CoV-2-specific TCRs that had been generated with the MIRA antigen-specificity platform. Breadth meant the fraction of unique TCRs that were SARS-CoV-2-associated, whereas depth meant the fraction of total T cells that were SARS-CoV-2-associated. Using the MIRA data, each spike-specific TCR was mapped to the spike region that the TCR reacts to and placed in a CD4 or CD8 class. Log10-transformed breadth and depth values were compared by one-way ANOVA with Sidak's multiple comparisons tests. What TCRdb holds here is the immuneACCESS table cut down to in-frame rearrangements. Part of the clones is not present; checked against another copy, under half of the missing clones reflect an unresolved V gene, and the others are unexplained. Clonal size and the V and J genes are those of that table, whereas D and trimming came from the DNA. The sample profile shows about 130,000 clones; roughly 80% of them were found once. The top ten clonotypes cover 4.1% of the sample.

The full study reports these points: Participants were mostly white British and included more females than males, and it was suggested by the authors that clonal diversity may have been underestimated. Vaccine-associated CD4 TCRs spanned the whole spike protein, with dominant responses in regions 160-218 and 743-854. Because no samples from the day 14 peak response were available, repertoires could be characterized only after the peak T cell response. Only five to seven AZD1222 recipients were SARS-CoV-2 seropositive at baseline, limiting conclusions about previously exposed vaccinees. After two AZD1222 doses, spike-specific TCR breadth and depth were significantly higher than at day 0 and than in MenACWY recipients. Epitopes outside the regions mutated in the B.1.351 and B.1.1.7 variants were reportedly recognized by nearly half of the unique spike-specific TCRs. In the small 56-69-year group, the increase in depth fell short of significance, most likely because of low power.

In the case of this clone: No antigen is known for it. There are no base qualities to consult, and no much larger clone falls within one base.

The time point label, read with the paper, signifies: baseline before first vaccination. Samples from vaccinated people were obtained from the UK trials COV001 and COV002, which included a single-blind randomized controlled phase 2/3 trial of AZD1222 (ChAdOx1 nCoV-19) in healthy adults. For TCRbeta chain sequencing, PBMC samples were collected from trial participants at day 0 and at day 28 after the second dose. Recombination linked TRBV3-1 (or the pseudogene TRBV3-2) to TRBJ2-1, with a tentative D gene TRBD2 over 6 matching bases. Here the sequenced sample was peripheral blood, taken on day 0 of AZD1222 vaccination. The clonotype originates from an adult in good health. CDR3 region: CASSQGRGGNEQFF. In nucleotide form, the sequence is TGTGCCAGCAGCCAAGGGAGGGGTGGTAATGAGCAGTTCTTC.